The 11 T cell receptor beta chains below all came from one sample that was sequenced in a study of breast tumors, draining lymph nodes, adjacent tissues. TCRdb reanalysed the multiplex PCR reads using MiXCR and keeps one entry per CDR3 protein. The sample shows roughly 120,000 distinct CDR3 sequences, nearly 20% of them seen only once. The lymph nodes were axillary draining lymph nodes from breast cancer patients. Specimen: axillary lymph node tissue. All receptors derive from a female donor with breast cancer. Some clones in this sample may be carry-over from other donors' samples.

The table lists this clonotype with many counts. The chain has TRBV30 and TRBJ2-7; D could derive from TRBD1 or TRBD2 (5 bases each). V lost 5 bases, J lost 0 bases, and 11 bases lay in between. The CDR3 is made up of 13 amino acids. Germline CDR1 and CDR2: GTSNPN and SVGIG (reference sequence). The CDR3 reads CAWSPGTSYEQYF. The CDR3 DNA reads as TGTGCCTGGTCACCCGGGACCTCCTACGAGCAGTACTTC.

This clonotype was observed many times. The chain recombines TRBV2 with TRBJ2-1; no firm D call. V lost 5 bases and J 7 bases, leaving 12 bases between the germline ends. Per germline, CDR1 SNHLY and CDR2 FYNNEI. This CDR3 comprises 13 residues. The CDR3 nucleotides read TGTGCCAGCAGTAAAAACATGGGGAATGAGCAGTTCTTC. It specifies CASSKNMGNEQFF.

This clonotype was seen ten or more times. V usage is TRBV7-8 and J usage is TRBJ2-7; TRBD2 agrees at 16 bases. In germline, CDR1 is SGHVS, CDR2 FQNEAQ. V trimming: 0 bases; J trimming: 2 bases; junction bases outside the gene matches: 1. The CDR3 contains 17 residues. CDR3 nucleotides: TGTGCCAGCAGCTTAGCGGGACTAGCGGGAGGGACCTACGAGCAGTACTTC. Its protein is CASSLAGLAGGTYEQYF.

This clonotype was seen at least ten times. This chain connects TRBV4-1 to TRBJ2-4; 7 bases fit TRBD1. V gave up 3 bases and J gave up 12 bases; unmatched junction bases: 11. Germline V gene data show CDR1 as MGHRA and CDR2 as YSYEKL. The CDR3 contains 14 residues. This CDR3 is CASSHPGQSYNQYF. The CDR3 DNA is TGCGCCAGCAGCCATCCGGGACAGTCATATAATCAGTACTTC.

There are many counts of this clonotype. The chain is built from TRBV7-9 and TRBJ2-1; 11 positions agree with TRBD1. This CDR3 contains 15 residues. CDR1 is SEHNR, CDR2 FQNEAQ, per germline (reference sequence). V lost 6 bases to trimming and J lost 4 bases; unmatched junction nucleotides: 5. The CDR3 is CASRPGQGAYNEQFF. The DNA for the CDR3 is TGTGCCAGCAGACCTGGACAGGGGGCATACAATGAGCAGTTCTTC.

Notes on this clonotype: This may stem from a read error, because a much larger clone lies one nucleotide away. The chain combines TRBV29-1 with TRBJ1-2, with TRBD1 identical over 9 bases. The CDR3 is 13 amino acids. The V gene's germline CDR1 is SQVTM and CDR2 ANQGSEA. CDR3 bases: TGCAGCGTTGAGCGACAGGGGGTTGGTGGCCACACCTTC. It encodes CSVERQGVGGHTF.

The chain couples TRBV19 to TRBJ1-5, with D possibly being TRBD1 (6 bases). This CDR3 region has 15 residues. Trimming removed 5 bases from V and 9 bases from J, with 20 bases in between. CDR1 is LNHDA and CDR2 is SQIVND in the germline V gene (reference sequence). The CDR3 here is CASSVTGRQFGPQHF. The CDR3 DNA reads TGTGCCAGTAGTGTGACAGGACGGCAGTTTGGGCCCCAGCATTTT.

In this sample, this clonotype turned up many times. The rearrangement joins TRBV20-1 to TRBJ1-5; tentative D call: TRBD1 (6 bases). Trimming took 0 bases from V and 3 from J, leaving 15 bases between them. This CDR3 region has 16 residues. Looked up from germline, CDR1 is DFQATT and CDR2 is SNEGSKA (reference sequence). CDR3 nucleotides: TGCAGTGCTAGAGATTCCAGGGGCGCGTCCAATCAGCCCCAGCATTTT. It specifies CSARDSRGASNQPQHF.

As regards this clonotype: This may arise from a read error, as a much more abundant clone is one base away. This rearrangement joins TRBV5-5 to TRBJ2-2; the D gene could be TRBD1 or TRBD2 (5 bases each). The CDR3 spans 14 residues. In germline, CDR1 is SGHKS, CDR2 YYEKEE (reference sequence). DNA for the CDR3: TGTGCCAGCACCCCGCTGGGGCGTCCCGGGGATCTGTTTTTT. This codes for CASTPLGRPGDLFF.

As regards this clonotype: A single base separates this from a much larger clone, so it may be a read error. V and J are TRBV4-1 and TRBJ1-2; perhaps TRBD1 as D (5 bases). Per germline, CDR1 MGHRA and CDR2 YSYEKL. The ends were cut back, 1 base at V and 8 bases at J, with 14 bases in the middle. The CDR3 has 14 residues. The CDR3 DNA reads TGCGCCAGCAGCCAAGTGGCAGGGATTGGAGGCTACACCTTC. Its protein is CASSQVAGIGGYTF.

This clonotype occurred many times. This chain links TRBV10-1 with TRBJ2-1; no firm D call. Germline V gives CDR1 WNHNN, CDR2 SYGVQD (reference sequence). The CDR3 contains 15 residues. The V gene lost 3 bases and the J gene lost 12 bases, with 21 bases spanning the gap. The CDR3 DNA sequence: TGCGCCAGCAGTGATTCCCGGACCCCCGGCAATCGGCAGTTCTTC. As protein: CASSDSRTPGNRQFF.